These 25 T cell receptor beta chains were sequenced from one sample in a study of cytomegalovirus exposure and HLA in healthy donors. The PCR contained 60 Vbeta and 13 Jbeta primers. Clones were sequenced by immunoSEQ multiplex PCR, and TCRdb holds only the in-frame ones, with some missing. The sample includes roughly 73,000 clones, about four fifths of them seen just once. The sample was PBMCs. All receptors come from a woman in her 50s in good health and CMV-seronegative.

A remark on this clone: The junction shows a germline mismatch at one end, possibly a read error. Other DNA sequences in the same sample also yield this CDR3. This chain connects TRBV6-5 to TRBJ2-2, with a weak D call TRBD2 (6 bases). The CDR3 runs 14 residues. The germline V gene encodes CDR1 MNHEY and CDR2 SVGAGI. The CDR3 sequence is CASSSGLNTGELFF. As DNA, the CDR3 is TGTGCCAGCAGCTCGGGACTTAACACCGGAGAGCTGTTTTTT.

The genes are TRBV7-2 and TRBJ1-2; tentative D call: TRBD1 (5 bases). Germline CDR1 reads SGHTA; CDR2 reads FQGNSA. With 2 bases removed from V and 2 bases from J, the gap between germline ends came to 9 bases. The CDR3 is 14 residues long. The DNA for the CDR3 is TGTGCCAGCAGCTTAAGGACACCGAACTATGGCTACACCTTC. As protein: CASSLRTPNYGYTF. The full variable domain, in which reference TRBV7-2 and TRBJ1-2 provide the parts outside the CDR3, is GAGVSQSPSNKVTEKGKDVELRCDPISGHTALYWYRQSLGQGLEFLIYFQGNSAPDKSGLPSDRFSAERTGGSVSTLTIQRTQQEDSAVYLCASSLRTPNYGYTFGSGTRLTVV.

The rearrangement links TRBV4-1 to TRBJ2-7, with 7 bases lining up with TRBD1. After removal of 3 bases from V and 0 bases from J, the junction contained 5 bases not matched to a gene. Germline CDR1 is MGHRA and CDR2 is YSYEKL. This CDR3 has 15 amino acids. CDR3 region: CASSQGTAHSYEQYF. For the CDR3, the DNA is TGCGCCAGCAGCCAGGGGACAGCACACTCCTACGAGCAGTACTTC.

This chain joins TRBV27 and TRBJ2-2, with D perhaps matching TRBD1 (5 bases). V lost 2 bases, J lost 2 bases, and 9 bases lay in between. CDR3 length: 15 residues. CDR1 and CDR2 from the germline V gene are MNHEY and SMNVEV (reference sequence). The CDR3: CASSLVRGNTGELFF. The CDR3 DNA follows: TGTGCCAGCAGTTTAGTTAGGGGCAACACCGGGGAGCTGTTTTTT.

The gene calls are TRBV2 and TRBJ1-2; the match to TRBD1 covers 7 bases. The trim removed 6 bases at V and 4 bases at J, leaving 5 bases unmatched. This CDR3 has 13 residues. Per the germline V gene, CDR1 is SNHLY and CDR2 is FYNNEI. The CDR3 region is CASRGTEIYGYTF. The CDR3 DNA follows: TGTGCCAGCAGAGGGACAGAAATCTATGGCTACACCTTC.

The rearrangement links TRBV29-1 to TRBJ1-2; 8 nucleotides align to TRBD1. The CDR3 has 13 residues. V was clipped by 6 bases and J by 4 bases; unmatched bases: 7. Germline V gives CDR1 SQVTM, CDR2 ANQGSEA. The CDR3 nucleotides are TGCAGCGTCGACCGTCAGGGGGCCTATGGCTACACCTTC. Its translation: CSVDRQGAYGYTF.

J is TRBJ2-3 and V is TRBV18, with a tentative D call TRBD1 (5 bases). Germline CDR1 and CDR2: KGHSH and LQKENI. The CDR3 covers 17 residues. V shed 3 bases and J shed 5 bases, with 21 bases lying between them. CDR3 loop: CASSPPIIGQGKDTQYF. DNA of the CDR3: TGTGCCAGCTCACCCCCCATAATCGGCCAGGGTAAAGATACGCAGTATTTT.

The chain uses TRBV6-5 and TRBJ1-2; D remains ambiguous. Trimming removed 4 bases at V and 4 bases at J, with 10 bases between. CDR3 length: 13 amino acids. Looked up from germline, CDR1 is MNHEY and CDR2 is SVGAGI. The CDR3 DNA is TGTGCCAGCAGTTCCCACAGCCTCTATGGCTACACCTTC. The encoded protein is CASSSHSLYGYTF.

V usage is TRBV10-3 and J usage is TRBJ2-1, with 7 bases matching TRBD2. CDR1 and CDR2 from the germline V gene are ENHRY and SYGVKD. The CDR3 spans 16 residues. V was clipped by 6 bases and J by 7 bases; unmatched bases: 15. The chain's CDR3 is CAIRAGGIAGSNEQFF. Written as DNA, the CDR3 is TGTGCCATCAGGGCTGGGGGGATAGCGGGTTCAAATGAGCAGTTCTTC.

The table lists this clone with a few counts. The same CDR3 can be traced to other DNA sequences in this sample. The chain joins TRBV6-5 to TRBJ1-4, with 8 bases lining up with TRBD1. This CDR3 contains 14 residues. J lost 2 bases, V lost 6 bases, and 2 bases had no gene match. Germline assignment: CDR1 MNHEY and CDR2 SVGAGI. CDR3 amino acids: CASSQGATNEKLFF. The CDR3 coding sequence is TGTGCCAGCAGCCAGGGGGCGACTAATGAAAAACTGTTTTTT.

The chain combines TRBV7-3 with TRBJ2-2; D perhaps matches TRBD2 (5 bases). Trimming removed 5 bases from V and 5 bases from J, with 12 bases in between. The CDR3 is 14 amino acids. In germline, CDR1 is SGHTA, CDR2 FQGTGA. Here the CDR3 DNA reads TGTGCCAGCAGCCCCCACGAGGGAACCGGGGAGCTGTTTTTT. This codes for CASSPHEGTGELFF.

The rearrangement links TRBV27 to TRBJ1-1; D gene unclear. V was clipped by 5 bases and J by 0 bases, with 7 bases between them. The CDR3 is 13 residues long. The germline CDR1 and CDR2 sequences are MNHEY and SMNVEV (reference sequence). CDR3 loop: CASSRTLNTEAFF. CDR3 sequence (DNA): TGTGCCAGCAGTCGGACTTTGAACACTGAAGCTTTCTTT.

This clone was seen once. The J gene is TRBJ2-5, the V gene TRBV18, with 8 bases that match TRBD1. This CDR3 has 15 amino acids. The ends lost 0 bases at V and 7 bases at J; junction bases unmatched: 7. Germline V CDR1 and CDR2: KGHSH, LQKENI. CDR3: CASSPPGTGTRTQYF. CDR3 sequence (DNA): TGTGCCAGCTCACCACCGGGGACAGGCACCAGGACCCAGTACTTC.

The V and J genes are TRBV9 and TRBJ2-3; 13 nucleotides line up with TRBD2. The CDR3 covers 17 residues. V gave up 4 bases and J gave up 2 bases; unmatched junction bases: 7. Germline V gives CDR1 SGDLS, CDR2 YYNGEE. This chain's CDR3 is CASSPFGLAGDTDTQYF. Here the CDR3 DNA reads TGTGCCAGCAGCCCCTTCGGACTAGCGGGGGACACAGATACGCAGTATTTT. Combining the CDR3 with reference TRBV9 and TRBJ2-3 gives the whole variable domain DSGVTQTPKHLITATGQRVTLRCSPRSGDLSVYWYQQSLDQGLQFLIQYYNGEERAKGNILERFSAQQFPDLHSELNLSSLELGDSALYFCASSPFGLAGDTDTQYFGPGTRLTVL.

Comments on this clone: The sample holds other DNA sequences that translate to the same CDR3. The gene calls are TRBV5-1 and TRBJ2-1, with 7 bases that match TRBD2. The CDR3 has 17 amino acids. The germline CDR1 and CDR2 sequences are SGHRS and YFSETQ. Trimming took 0 bases from V and 4 from J; bases not matched to a gene: 10. CDR3: CASSLGGARDYYNEQFF. For the CDR3, the DNA is TGCGCCAGCAGCTTGGGAGGTGCCAGGGACTATTACAATGAGCAGTTCTTC.

The rearrangement joins TRBV6-5 to TRBJ2-7; D might be TRBD2 (5 bases). Germline V CDR1 and CDR2: MNHEY, SVGAGI. This CDR3 spans 15 amino acids. Trimming took 6 bases from V and 3 from J, leaving 18 bases between them. The CDR3 sequence: CASRDWSGDLYEQYF. The CDR3 DNA sequence: TGTGCCAGCAGAGATTGGAGCGGAGACCTCTACGAGCAGTACTTC.

The rearrangement joins TRBV28 to TRBJ2-6; the D gene is possibly TRBD2 (5 bases). Germline CDR1 and CDR2: MDHEN and SYDVKM. Trimming took off 10 bases at V and 8 bases at J, with 12 bases between the two ends. CDR3 length equals 12 residues. The CDR3 region is CATMPGTNVLTF. CDR3 DNA sequence: TGTGCCACCATGCCGGGGACCAACGTCCTGACTTTC.

The chain has TRBV28 and TRBJ1-3, with D uncertain. The CDR3 runs 15 residues. Between the trimmed V and J ends, which lost 8 bases and 0 bases, there was a span of 14 bases. Germline values: CDR1 MDHEN, CDR2 SYDVKM. The CDR3 DNA follows: TGTGCCAGCGGGCAGGCCTCAGGCTCTGGAAACACCATATATTTT. This codes for CASGQASGSGNTIYF.

The chain recombines TRBV6-6 with TRBJ1-3; no firm D call. V was trimmed by 2 bases and J by 0 bases, leaving 8 bases between them. The germline CDR1 and CDR2 sequences are MNHNY and SVGAGI (reference sequence). This CDR3 is built from 15 residues. The CDR3 region has the DNA TGTGCCAGCAGTTACCGAGAGCCCTCTGGAAACACCATATATTTT. Translating it yields CASSYREPSGNTIYF.

The chain uses TRBV30 and TRBJ2-3; 8 positions agree with TRBD1. This CDR3 is 15 amino acids long. With 0 bases clipped from V and 0 bases from J, the junction kept 2 bases outside the gene matches. CDR1 and CDR2 from the germline V gene are GTSNPN and SVGIG (reference sequence). CDR3 region: CAWSVGQGSTDTQYF. CDR3 DNA: TGTGCCTGGAGTGTCGGACAGGGAAGCACAGATACGCAGTATTTT.

The chain joins TRBV9 to TRBJ1-3; D might be TRBD1 (5 bases). Germline-derived CDR1 and CDR2 are SGDLS and YYNGEE. The CDR3 consists of 17 residues. V lost 3 bases and J lost 1, with 17 bases in between. The CDR3 loop is CASSAEEEGQSGNTIYF. CDR3 coding DNA: TGTGCCAGCAGCGCCGAGGAGGAGGGGCAGTCTGGAAACACCATATATTTT. The whole variable domain, remainder taken from reference TRBV9 and TRBJ1-3, is DSGVTQTPKHLITATGQRVTLRCSPRSGDLSVYWYQQSLDQGLQFLIQYYNGEERAKGNILERFSAQQFPDLHSELNLSSLELGDSALYFCASSAEEEGQSGNTIYFGEGSWLTVV.

The chain carries TRBV7-9 and TRBJ1-2; TRBD1 matches 8 bases. The CDR3 runs 13 residues. Germline V gene sequence: CDR1 SEHNR, CDR2 FQNEAQ (reference sequence). Unmatched junction bases numbered 12, after V lost 8 bases and J lost 10 bases. This CDR3 reads CASHLEDRETYTF. CDR3 DNA: TGTGCCAGCCATTTGGAGGACAGGGAGACCTACACCTTC.

This chain joins TRBV5-1 and TRBJ1-5, with D tentatively TRBD1 (5 bases). The germline CDR1 and CDR2 sequences are SGHRS and YFSETQ. The CDR3 is made up of 15 amino acids. The germline V and J ends were trimmed by 3 bases and 4 bases, with 14 bases remaining between them. CDR3 residues: CASSSDGQGNQPQHF. As DNA, the CDR3 is TGCGCCAGCAGCTCGGACGGGCAGGGAAATCAGCCCCAGCATTTT.

The chain joins TRBV10-1 to TRBJ2-7; TRBD2 agrees at 10 bases. This CDR3 comprises 14 residues. Germline CDR1 is WNHNN and CDR2 is SYGVQD (reference sequence). The J segment lost 0 bases and the V segment lost 6 bases, leaving 2 bases of the junction unmatched. The CDR3 DNA reads TGCGCCAGCAGGATAGCGGGAGGCTCCTACGAGCAGTACTTC. Its translation: CASRIAGGSYEQYF.

This clone was seen a handful of times. J is TRBJ2-1 and V is TRBV19; TRBD2 agrees at 10 bases. Per the germline V gene, CDR1 is LNHDA and CDR2 is SQIVND (reference sequence). The V and J ends lost 5 bases and 7 bases, in that order; junction bases with no gene match: 8. The CDR3 loop spans 15 amino acids. As DNA, the CDR3 is TGTGCCAGTAGTGTTACTAGCGGGGCCTTGAATGAGCAGTTCTTC. Translating gives CASSVTSGALNEQFF. Full variable domain (rest looked up from reference TRBV19 and TRBJ2-1): DGGITQSPKYLFRKEGQNVTLSCEQNLNHDAMYWYRQDPGQGLRLIYYSQIVNDFQKGDIAEGYSVSREKKESFPLTVTSAQKNPTAFYLCASSVTSGALNEQFFGPGTRLTVL.